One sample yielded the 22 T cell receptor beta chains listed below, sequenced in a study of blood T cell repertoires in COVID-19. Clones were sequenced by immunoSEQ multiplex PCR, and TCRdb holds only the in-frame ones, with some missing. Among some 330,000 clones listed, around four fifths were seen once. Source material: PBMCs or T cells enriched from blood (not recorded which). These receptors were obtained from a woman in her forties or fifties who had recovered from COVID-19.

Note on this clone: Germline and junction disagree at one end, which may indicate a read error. In DNA, the CDR3 is TGTGCCAGCAGCTTAGCGCCGACAGGGGAAGACTTC. This sequence encodes CASSLAPTGEDF. The chain couples TRBV7-9 to TRBJ1-2; 8 nucleotides agree with TRBD1. The CDR3 has 12 residues. Per germline, CDR1 SEHNR and CDR2 FQNEAQ (reference sequence). Filled out from reference TRBV7-9 and TRBJ1-2, the complete variable domain reads DTGVSQNPRHKITKRGQNVTFRCDPISEHNRLYWYRQTLGQGPEFLTYFQNEAQLEKSRLLSDRFSAERPKGSFSTLEIQRTEQGDSAMYLCASSLAPTGEDFGSGTRLTVV.

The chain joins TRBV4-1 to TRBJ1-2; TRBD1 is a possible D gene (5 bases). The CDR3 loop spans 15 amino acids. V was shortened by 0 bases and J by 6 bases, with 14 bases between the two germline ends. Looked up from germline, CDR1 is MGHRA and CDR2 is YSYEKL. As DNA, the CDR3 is TGCGCCAGCAGCCAAGAGGACGTGCGGGGGAATGGCTACACCTTC. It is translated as CASSQEDVRGNGYTF.

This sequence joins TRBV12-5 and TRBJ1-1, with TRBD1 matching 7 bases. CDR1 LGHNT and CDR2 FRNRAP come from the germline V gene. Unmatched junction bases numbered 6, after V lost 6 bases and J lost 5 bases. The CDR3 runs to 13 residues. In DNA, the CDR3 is TGTGCTAGTGGGACAGGGTCGTATACTGAAGCTTTCTTT. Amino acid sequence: CASGTGSYTEAFF.

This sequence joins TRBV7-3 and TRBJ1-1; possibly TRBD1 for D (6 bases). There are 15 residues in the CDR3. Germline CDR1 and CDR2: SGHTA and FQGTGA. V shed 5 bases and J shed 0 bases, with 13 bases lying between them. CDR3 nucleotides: TGTGCCAGCAGCCTAGGGGGTCGGATGAACACTGAAGCTTTCTTT. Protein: CASSLGGRMNTEAFF. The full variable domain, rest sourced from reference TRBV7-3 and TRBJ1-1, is GAGVSQTPSNKVTEKGKYVELRCDPISGHTALYWYRQSLGQGPEFLIYFQGTGAADDSGLPNDRFFAVRPEGSVSTLKIQRTERGDSAVYLCASSLGGRMNTEAFFGQGTRLTVV.

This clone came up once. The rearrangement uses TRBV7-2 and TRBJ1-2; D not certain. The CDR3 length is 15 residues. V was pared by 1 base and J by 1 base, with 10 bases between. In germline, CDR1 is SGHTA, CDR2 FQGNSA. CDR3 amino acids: CASSLDAVNNYGYTF. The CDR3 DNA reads TGTGCCAGCAGCTTAGATGCGGTCAATAACTATGGCTACACCTTC.

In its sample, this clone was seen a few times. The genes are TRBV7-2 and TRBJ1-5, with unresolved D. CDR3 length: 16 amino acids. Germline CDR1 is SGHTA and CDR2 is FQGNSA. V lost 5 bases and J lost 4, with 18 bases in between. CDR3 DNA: TGTGCCAGCAGCCCCTCATCCCCGGGGTCAAATCAGCCCCAGCATTTT. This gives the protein CASSPSSPGSNQPQHF.

CDR3 in DNA: TGCGCCAGCAGCTTGGGCCTGTGGGCAGGGGGCAACACCGGGGAGCTGTTTTTT. It specifies CASSLGLWAGGNTGELFF. The chain uses TRBV5-1 and TRBJ2-2; 8 positions agree with TRBD1. CDR1 and CDR2 from the germline V gene are SGHRS and YFSETQ. J lost 2 bases, V lost 0 bases, and 9 bases had no gene match. This CDR3 comprises 18 residues.

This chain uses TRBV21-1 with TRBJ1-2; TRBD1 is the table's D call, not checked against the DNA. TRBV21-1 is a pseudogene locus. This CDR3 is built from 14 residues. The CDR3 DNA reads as TGTGCCAGCAGCACACCGACAGGATGTTATGGCTACACCTTC. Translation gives CASSTPTGCYGYTF.

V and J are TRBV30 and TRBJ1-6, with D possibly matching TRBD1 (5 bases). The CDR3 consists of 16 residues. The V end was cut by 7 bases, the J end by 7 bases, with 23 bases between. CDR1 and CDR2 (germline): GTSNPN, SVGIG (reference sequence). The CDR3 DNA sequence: TGTGCCTCCTCATCCCGACAGATCGCTATGAATTCACCCCTCCACTTT. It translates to CASSSRQIAMNSPLHF.

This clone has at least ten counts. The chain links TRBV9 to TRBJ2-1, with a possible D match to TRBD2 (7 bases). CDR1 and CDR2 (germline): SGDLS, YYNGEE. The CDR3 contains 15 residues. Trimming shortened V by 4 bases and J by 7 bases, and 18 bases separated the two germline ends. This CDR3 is CASSPLGGLPNEQFF. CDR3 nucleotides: TGTGCCAGCAGCCCACTGGGGGGGCTACCGAATGAGCAGTTCTTC.

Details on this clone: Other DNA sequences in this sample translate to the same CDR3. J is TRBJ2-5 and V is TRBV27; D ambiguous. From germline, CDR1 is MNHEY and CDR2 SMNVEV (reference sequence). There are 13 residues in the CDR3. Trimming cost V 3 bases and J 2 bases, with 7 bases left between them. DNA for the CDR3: TGTGCCAGCAGTTTCCTGGCACAAGAGACCCAGTACTTC. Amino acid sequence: CASSFLAQETQYF.

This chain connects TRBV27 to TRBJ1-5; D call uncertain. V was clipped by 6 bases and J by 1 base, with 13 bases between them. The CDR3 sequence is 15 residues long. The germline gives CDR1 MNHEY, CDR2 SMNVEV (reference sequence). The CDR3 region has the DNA TGTGCCAGCAGACCAAAAGTTGGCAGCAATCAGCCCCAGCATTTT. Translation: CASRPKVGSNQPQHF.

The CDR3: CASQGQGASYEQYF. The CDR3, as DNA: TGCGCCAGCCAAGGACAGGGGGCCTCCTACGAGCAGTACTTC. This chain connects TRBV5-1 to TRBJ2-7; 11 positions match TRBD1. Germline loops: CDR1 SGHRS, CDR2 YFSETQ. Losses at the gene ends were 7 bases for V and 0 bases for J; bases not matched to a gene: 3. The CDR3 is made up of 14 amino acids.

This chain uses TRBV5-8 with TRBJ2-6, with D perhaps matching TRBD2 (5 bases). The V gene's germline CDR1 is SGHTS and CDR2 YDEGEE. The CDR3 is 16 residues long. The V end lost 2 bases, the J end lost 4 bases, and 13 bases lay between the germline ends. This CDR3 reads CASSFGLLLGANVLTF. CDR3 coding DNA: TGTGCCAGCAGCTTCGGACTGCTCCTCGGGGCCAACGTCCTGACTTTC.

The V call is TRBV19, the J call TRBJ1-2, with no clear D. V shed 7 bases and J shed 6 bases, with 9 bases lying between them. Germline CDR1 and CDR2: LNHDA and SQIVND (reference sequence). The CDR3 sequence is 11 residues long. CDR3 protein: CASNRGNGYTF. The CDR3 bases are TGTGCCAGTAATCGCGGCAATGGCTACACCTTC.

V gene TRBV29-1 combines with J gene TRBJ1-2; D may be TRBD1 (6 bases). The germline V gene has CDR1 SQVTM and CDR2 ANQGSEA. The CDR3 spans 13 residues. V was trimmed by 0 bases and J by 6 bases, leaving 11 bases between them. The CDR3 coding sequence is TGCAGCGTTGAAGACGGGGGGGACAATGGCTACACCTTC. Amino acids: CSVEDGGDNGYTF.

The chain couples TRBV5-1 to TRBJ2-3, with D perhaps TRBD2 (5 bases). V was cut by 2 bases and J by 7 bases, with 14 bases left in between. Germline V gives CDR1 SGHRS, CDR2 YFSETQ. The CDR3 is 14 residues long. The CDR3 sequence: CASSLGGGTNTQYF. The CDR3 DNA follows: TGCGCCAGCAGCTTAGGAGGAGGAACAAATACGCAGTATTTT.

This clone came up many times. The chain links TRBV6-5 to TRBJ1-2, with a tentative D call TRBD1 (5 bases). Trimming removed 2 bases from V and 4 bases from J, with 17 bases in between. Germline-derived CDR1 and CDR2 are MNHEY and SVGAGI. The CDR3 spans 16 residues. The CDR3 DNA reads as TGTGCCAGCAGTTACCACCCACCTGGACAAAGCTATGGCTACACCTTC. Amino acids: CASSYHPPGQSYGYTF.

As DNA, the CDR3 is TGTGCCAGCAGCTTGAGTCATCAGGCTGGCTACACCTTC. Amino acids: CASSLSHQAGYTF. The V gene is TRBV5-8, the J gene TRBJ1-2; D unresolved. The CDR3 has 13 residues. Trimming took off 1 base at V and 7 bases at J, with 11 bases between the two ends. Germline V CDR1 and CDR2: SGHTS, YDEGEE.

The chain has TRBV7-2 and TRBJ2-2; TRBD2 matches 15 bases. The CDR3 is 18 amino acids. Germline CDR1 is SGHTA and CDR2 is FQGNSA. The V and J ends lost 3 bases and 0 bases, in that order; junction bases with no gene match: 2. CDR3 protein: CASSLGLAGGTNTGELFF. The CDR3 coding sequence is TGTGCCAGCAGCTTGGGACTAGCGGGGGGCACGAACACCGGGGAGCTGTTTTTT.

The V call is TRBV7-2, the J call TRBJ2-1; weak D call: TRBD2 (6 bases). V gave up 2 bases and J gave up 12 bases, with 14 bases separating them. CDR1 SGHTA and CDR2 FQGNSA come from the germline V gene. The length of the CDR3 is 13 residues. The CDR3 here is CASSLIAEGGQFF. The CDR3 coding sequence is TGTGCCAGCAGCTTAATAGCGGAAGGAGGGCAGTTCTTC.

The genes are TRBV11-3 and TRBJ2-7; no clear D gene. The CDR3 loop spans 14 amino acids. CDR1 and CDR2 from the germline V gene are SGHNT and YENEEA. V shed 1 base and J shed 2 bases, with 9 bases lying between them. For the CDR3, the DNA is TGTGCCAGCAGCTTAGTCGCTAGTACCTACGAGCAGTACTTC. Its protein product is CASSLVASTYEQYF. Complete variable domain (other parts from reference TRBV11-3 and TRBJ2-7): EAGVVQSPRYKIIEKKQPVAFWCNPISGHNTLYWYLQNLGQGPELLIRYENEEAVDDSQLPKDRFSAERLKGVDSTLKIQPAELGDSAVYLCASSLVASTYEQYFGPGTRLTVT.